The T cell receptor (beta chain) described here comes from a study of blood T cell repertoires in COVID-19. Study background: Samples came from the United States, Italy and Spain, spanning acute and convalescent COVID-19. From T cells, B-cell-depleted T cells, or PBMCs came the material, which was cDNA or gDNA.

Authors' processing steps: Amplification with reference gene primers provided the estimates of nucleated cell counts. Libraries were prepared by immunoSEQ multiplex PCR; TCRdb keeps only in-frame clonotypes and omits some of them. V, J and clone size are taken as reported in that table, and D and trimming were inferred from the DNA itself. This table has 140,000 or so clones, over 75% appearing once. The CDR3 loop spans 13 amino acids. Between the trimmed V and J ends, which lost 4 bases and 6 bases, there was a span of 13 bases. CDR1 and CDR2 (germline): SQVTM, ANQGSEA. The receptor's source is a man aged 45 to 65 with acute or convalescent COVID-19. The sample taken for sequencing was peripheral blood. J is TRBJ1-5 and V is TRBV29-1; tentatively, D is TRBD1 (6 bases). The CDR3 is CSVGTGFTQPQHF. DNA for the CDR3: TGCAGCGTTGGAACAGGGTTTACTCAGCCCCAGCATTTT.